This TCR beta chain was identified in a study of regulatory T cells in long-lasting Graves disease. To note about this clonotype: Being one base from a much bigger clone, this may be a read error.

With iRepertoire HTBI primers and Arm-PCR of CDR3 regions, TCR beta libraries were built. MiXCR, applied by TCRdb to the multiplex PCR reads, yields one record per CDR3 protein. The table records approximately 480,000 distinct CDR3 sequences, around 15% of them present only once. There are 18 residues in the CDR3. Germline CDR1 and CDR2: LGHDT and YNNKEL (reference sequence). Noted time point: newly diagnosed GD, antithyroid drugs for less than 3 months. The TCR library was made from RNA that had been extracted from PBMCs in TRIzol. These records were also assigned to another study, of T cells in Graves' hyperthyroidism and ophthalmopathy. As that study records: The study defined stable Graves' hyperthyroidism as no ophthalmopathy progression within 18 months. In blood, most of the thyroid clonotypes expanded above 0.001 were also present.

The chain combines TRBV3-1 with TRBJ2-1; 13 bases align to TRBD2. The J call may be incorrect, as the DNA end agrees better with TRBJ2-5. The receptor was isolated from a man aged 35 to 55 with Graves disease. This sample comprised peripheral blood mononuclear cells (PBMCs), obtained at new diagnosis, from a patient treated with antithyroid drugs. CDR3 DNA: TGTGCCAGCAGCCAGGGCGGGACTAGCGGGATATTGATAGAGACCCAGTACTTC. This encodes CASSQGGTSGILIETQYF.